Below, 4 T cell receptor beta chains from the same sample are listed, as sequenced in a study of OX40 agonist ivuxolimab in advanced cancers. Here immunoSEQ multiplex PCR was the method, and the copy in TCRdb shows in-frame clones only, minus some. Of around 56,000 clones in the sample, roughly 83% were seen once. The sample here was CD4+ or CD8+ T cells sorted from blood, taken in a trial of the OX40 agonist ivuxolimab. All receptors come from an adult with an advanced solid tumor such as melanoma, head and neck, liver or kidney cancer.

The chain has TRBV30 and TRBJ2-7; D is tentatively TRBD1 or TRBD2 (5 bases each). CDR1 and CDR2 (germline): GTSNPN, SVGIG (reference sequence). Trimming pared 0 bases from V and 7 bases from J, leaving 13 bases between. This CDR3 region has 13 residues. The CDR3 DNA follows: TGTGCCTGGAGTGTACAGTCTGGGGGTGAGCAGTACTTC. Amino acid sequence: CAWSVQSGGEQYF.

The rearrangement joins TRBV5-1 to TRBJ2-5; possibly TRBD1 for D (5 bases). The V and J ends lost 4 bases and 9 bases respectively, with 10 bases between them. This CDR3 has 11 amino acids. Germline assignment: CDR1 SGHRS and CDR2 YFSETQ. DNA of the CDR3: TGCGCCAGCAGCGAGGACACCTCCCAGTACTTC. Residues: CASSEDTSQYF. Full variable domain (remainder filled in from reference TRBV5-1 and TRBJ2-5): KAGVTQTPRYLIKTRGQQVTLSCSPISGHRSVSWYQQTPGQGLQFLFEYFSETQRNKGNFPGRFSGRQFSNSRSEMNVSTLELGDSALYLCASSEDTSQYFGPGTRLLVL.

This clone turned up a few times. The chain couples TRBV5-1 to TRBJ2-7, with D possibly TRBD1 on 5 matching bases. Trimming stripped 4 bases from V and 3 bases from J, with 14 bases between. Per germline, CDR1 SGHRS and CDR2 YFSETQ. The CDR3 consists of 14 residues. Here the CDR3 DNA reads TGCGCCAGCAGCCCGGCCGACAGAGTCTACGAGCAGTACTTC. It translates to CASSPADRVYEQYF.

CDR3 loop: CASSLVNTGEQFF. CDR3 bases: TGTGCCAGCAGCTTAGTGAATACTGGTGAGCAGTTCTTC. This chain links TRBV11-3 with TRBJ2-1; no clear D gene. CDR1 is SGHNT and CDR2 is YENEEA in the germline V gene. V lost 1 base and J 9 bases, leaving 10 bases between the germline ends. The CDR3 extends over 13 amino acids.